What follows is one T cell receptor beta chain and its context. As originally analysed: Nucleated cell counts were estimated from reference gene primer amplification. Libraries were prepared by immunoSEQ multiplex PCR; TCRdb keeps only in-frame clonotypes and omits some of them. V and J calls and clone size follow that table, whereas D and trimming were derived from the DNA. The sample contains more than 95,000 clones, about four fifths of which appear only once. Germline lookup yields CDR1 SGDLS and CDR2 YYNGEE. The trim removed 2 bases at V and 4 bases at J, leaving 0 bases unmatched. The CDR3 has 14 amino acids. These data are taken from a study of blood T cell repertoires in COVID-19. Across the study: The study drew acute and convalescent COVID-19 samples from the United States, Italy and Spain. The analysed material was cDNA or gDNA that came from T cells, B-cell-depleted T cells, or PBMCs.

This TCR was recovered from a man aged 35-49 years with active or convalescent COVID-19. The sequenced sample was peripheral blood. The chain is built from TRBV9 and TRBJ2-7; TRBD2 aligns across 13 bases. The DNA of the CDR3 is TGTGCCAGCAGCGTGACTAGCGGGGGGTACGAGCAGTACTTC. The encoded protein is CASSVTSGGYEQYF.